This T cell receptor (beta chain) was recovered during a study of identical twins. Via MiXCR, TCRdb re-called the 5' RACE reads, giving one row per CDR3 protein. The sample contains just under 650,000 distinct CDR3 sequences, just over 7% of which appear only once. V gave up 8 bases and J gave up 5 bases; unmatched junction bases: 6. The CDR3 is 13 amino acids. This clonotype was recorded many times. What it binds is not known. Study-level results: Zero-insertion analyses could be partly confounded by invariant MAIT and iNKT cells. Abundant cord blood beta clonotypes carried fewer insertions; memory repertoires showed none.

These data were also filed under a second study, of yellow fever vaccine responses in identical twins.

The sequence came from a woman in her late teens or twenties in good health. The chain recombines TRBV12-3 or TRBV12-4 with TRBJ2-5; 9 nucleotides align to TRBD1. The sample consisted of PBMCs. The CDR3 DNA follows: TGTGCCAGCCTACAGGGGGCAAGGGAGACCCAGTACTTC. Amino acids: CASLQGARETQYF.